The T cell receptor beta chain under discussion was sequenced for a study of OX40 agonist ivuxolimab in advanced cancers. With respect to this clone: Its antigen is undetermined.

Study observations and caveats: At 0.1 to 3.0 mg/kg, clonal expansion of CD4+ and CD8+ blood T cells had occurred by week 6.

V lost 4 bases, J lost 0 bases, and 8 bases stayed unmatched. Per germline, CDR1 SGDLS and CDR2 YYNGEE. CDR3 size: 17 residues. Collection of blood occurred at baseline, at cycle 4 day 1, and at cycle 7 day 1. Clones were sequenced by immunoSEQ multiplex PCR, and TCRdb holds only the in-frame ones, with some missing. This table holds 35,000 to 55,000 clones, around 94% found once. The sequence was obtained from an adult with an advanced solid tumor such as melanoma, head and neck, liver or kidney cancer. The chain combines TRBV9 with TRBJ2-7; 12 bases agree with TRBD2. Specimen: CD4+ or CD8+ T cells sorted from blood, collected in a trial of the OX40 agonist ivuxolimab. For the CDR3, the DNA is TGTGCCAGCAGCCCCCGGACTAGCGGGACAAGCTCCTACGAGCAGTACTTC. Its protein is CASSPRTSGTSSYEQYF.